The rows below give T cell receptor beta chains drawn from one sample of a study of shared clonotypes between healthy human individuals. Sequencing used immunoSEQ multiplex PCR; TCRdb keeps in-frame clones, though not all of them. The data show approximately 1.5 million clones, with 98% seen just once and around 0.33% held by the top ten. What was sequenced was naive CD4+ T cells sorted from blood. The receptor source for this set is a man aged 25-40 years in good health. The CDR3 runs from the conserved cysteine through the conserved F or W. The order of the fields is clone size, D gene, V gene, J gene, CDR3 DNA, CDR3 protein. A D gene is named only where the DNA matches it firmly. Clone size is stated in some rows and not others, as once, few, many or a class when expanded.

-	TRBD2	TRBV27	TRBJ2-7	TGTGCCAGCAGTTTCCGACTAGCGGGCGCCTACGAGCAGTACTTC	CASSFRLAGAYEQYF
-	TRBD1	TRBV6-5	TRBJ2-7	TGTGCCAGCAGTTACTCTACAGGGGGTTTGGTGTACGAGCAGTACTTC	CASSYSTGGLVYEQYF
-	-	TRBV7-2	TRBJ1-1	TGTGCCAGCAGCGACCGACAGTGGAACACTGAAGCTTTCTTT	CASSDRQWNTEAFF
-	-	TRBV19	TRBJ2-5	TGTGCCAGTAGTATACAGGGGAGGGGAGAGACCCAGTACTTC	CASSIQGRGETQYF
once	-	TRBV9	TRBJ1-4	TGTGCCAGCAGCGTAGGCAGCCCCAATGAAAAACTGTTTTTT	CASSVGSPNEKLFF
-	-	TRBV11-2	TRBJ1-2	TGTGCCAGCAGCTCACTCGCCGGCAAGGCCGGGGGCTACACCTTC	CASSSLAGKAGGYTF
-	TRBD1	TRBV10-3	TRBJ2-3	TGTGCCATCAGTGAGGGACAGGAGAACACAGATACGCAGTATTTT	CAISEGQENTDTQYF
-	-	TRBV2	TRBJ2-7	TGTGCCAGCAGTGGGGGAAGGACAGTTTACGAGCAGTACTTC	CASSGGRTVYEQYF
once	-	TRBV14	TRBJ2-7	TGTGCCAGCAGCCAAGATACGTGGGAGAAGTTTTCCTACGAGCAGTACTTC	CASSQDTWEKFSYEQYF
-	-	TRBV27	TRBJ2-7	TGTGCCAGCAGTCAAGGGACAGTGCGGGAATACGAGCAGTACTTC	CASSQGTVREYEQYF
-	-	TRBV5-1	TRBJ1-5	TGCGCCAGCAGCGTGGGTAGCAATCAGCCCCAGCATTTT	CASSVGSNQPQHF